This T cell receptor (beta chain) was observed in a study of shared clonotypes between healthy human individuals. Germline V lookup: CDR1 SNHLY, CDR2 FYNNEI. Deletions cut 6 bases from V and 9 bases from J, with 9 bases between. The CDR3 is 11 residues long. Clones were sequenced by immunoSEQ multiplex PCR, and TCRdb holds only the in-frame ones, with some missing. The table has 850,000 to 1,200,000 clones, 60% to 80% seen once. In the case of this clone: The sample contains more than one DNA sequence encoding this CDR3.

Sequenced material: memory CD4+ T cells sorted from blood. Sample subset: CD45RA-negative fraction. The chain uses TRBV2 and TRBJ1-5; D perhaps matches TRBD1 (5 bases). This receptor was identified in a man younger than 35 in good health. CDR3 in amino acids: CASRGEGPQHF. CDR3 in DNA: TGTGCCAGCAGGGGGGAAGGGCCCCAGCATTTT. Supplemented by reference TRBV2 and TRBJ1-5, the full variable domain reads EPEVTQTPSHQVTQMGQEVILRCVPISNHLYFYWYRQILGQKVEFLVSFYNNEISEKSEIFDDQFSVERPDGSNFTLKIRSTKLEDSAMYFCASRGEGPQHFGDGTRLSIL.